This is a list of T cell receptor beta chains from one sample in a study of T cell changes during pregnancy in multiple sclerosis. The table came from immunoSEQ multiplex PCR; TCRdb's copy has only in-frame clones and leaves some out. The sample has tens of thousands of clones, 70% to 90% seen once. The specimen comprised CD8+ T cells from peripheral blood mononuclear cells, sampled in the second trimester of pregnancy. These TCRs come from a female donor with multiple sclerosis, enrolled in a pregnancy study. The CDR3 runs from the conserved cysteine through the conserved F or W. Each record gives: V gene, D gene, clone size, J gene, CDR3 protein, CDR3 DNA. A D gene is named only where the DNA matches it firmly. Only part of the rows carry a size: once, few, many, or a class if the clone is expanded.

V: TRBV6-1; D: TRBD1; size: -; J: TRBJ1-2; CDR3: CASSGTGANYGYTF; DNA: TGTGCCAGCAGTGGGACAGGGGCTAACTATGGCTACACCTTC
V: TRBV9; D: TRBD2; size: -; J: TRBJ2-5; CDR3: CASSVGERELQETQYF; DNA: TGTGCCAGCAGCGTAGGAGAGCGGGAGCTGCAAGAGACCCAGTACTTC
V: TRBV6-1; D: -; size: -; J: TRBJ1-5; CDR3: CASVEQVDGRPQHF; DNA: TGTGCCAGCGTCGAACAGGTGGACGGAAGGCCCCAGCATTTT
V: TRBV19; D: -; size: few; J: TRBJ1-1; CDR3: CASSFGGLLNTEAFF; DNA: TGTGCCAGTAGCTTCGGAGGCTTGCTGAACACTGAAGCTTTCTTT
V: TRBV18; D: -; size: -; J: TRBJ1-1; CDR3: CASSPPPGHEAFF; DNA: TGTGCCAGCTCACCACCGCCAGGCCATGAAGCTTTCTTT
V: TRBV29-1; D: TRBD2; size: -; J: TRBJ2-1; CDR3: CSVEEQGLAEHNEQFF; DNA: TGCAGCGTTGAAGAACAGGGACTAGCGGAGCACAATGAGCAGTTCTTC
V: TRBV14; D: TRBD1; size: -; J: TRBJ2-5; CDR3: CASSQGRDRVEETQYF; DNA: TGTGCCAGCAGCCAAGGGAGGGACAGGGTGGAAGAGACCCAGTACTTC
V: TRBV7-9; D: TRBD2; size: -; J: TRBJ2-7; CDR3: CASSLSREGPYEQYF; DNA: TGTGCCAGCAGCTTATCTCGGGAGGGCCCCTACGAGCAGTACTTC
V: TRBV19; D: TRBD2; size: -; J: TRBJ2-7; CDR3: CASSILAGAYEQYF; DNA: TGTGCCAGTAGTATACTAGCGGGAGCCTACGAGCAGTACTTC
V: TRBV29-1; D: TRBD2; size: -; J: TRBJ2-2; CDR3: CSVVGGDQNTGELFF; DNA: TGCAGCGTTGTCGGGGGGGACCAGAACACCGGGGAGCTGTTTTTT
V: TRBV5-1; D: -; size: -; J: TRBJ1-2; CDR3: CASSWFTGTPEGYTF; DNA: TGCGCCAGCAGCTGGTTTACAGGGACCCCTGAGGGCTACACCTTC
V: TRBV7-3; D: -; size: -; J: TRBJ2-6; CDR3: CASSFTAGANVLTF; DNA: TGTGCCAGCAGCTTCACAGCTGGGGCCAACGTCCTGACTTTC
V: TRBV4-3; D: -; size: -; J: TRBJ2-1; CDR3: CASSQSPGESSSYNEQFF; DNA: TGCGCCAGCAGCCAAAGCCCCGGGGAGAGTAGCTCCTACAATGAGCAGTTCTTC
V: TRBV7-2; D: TRBD2; size: -; J: TRBJ2-7; CDR3: CASSLRTQLAGVLHEQYF; DNA: TGTGCCAGCAGCCTACGGACCCAACTAGCGGGAGTCCTCCACGAGCAGTACTTC
V: TRBV5-1; D: -; size: -; J: TRBJ2-7; CDR3: CASSFDTYEQYF; DNA: TGCGCCAGCAGCTTTGACACCTACGAGCAGTACTTC
V: TRBV10-1; D: -; size: -; J: TRBJ1-4; CDR3: CAREGRVTNEKLFF; DNA: TGCGCCAGAGAGGGGAGGGTCACTAATGAAAAACTGTTTTTT
V: TRBV7-9; D: TRBD1; size: -; J: TRBJ2-2; CDR3: CASSNPEGTGNTGELFF; DNA: TGTGCCAGCAGCAACCCGGAGGGGACAGGAAACACCGGGGAGCTGTTTTTT
V: TRBV4-3; D: TRBD2; size: -; J: TRBJ2-7; CDR3: CASSQGTRGIYEQYF; DNA: TGCGCCAGCAGCCAGGGGACTAGGGGGATCTACGAGCAGTACTTC
V: TRBV4-3; D: -; size: once; J: TRBJ2-1; CDR3: CASSQAALGREQFF; DNA: TGCGCCAGCAGCCAAGCCGCTCTAGGAAGGGAGCAGTTCTTC
V: TRBV6-5; D: TRBD1; size: -; J: TRBJ1-5; CDR3: CASSQGGSDQPQHF; DNA: TGTGCCAGCAGTCAAGGGGGCAGCGATCAGCCCCAGCATTTT
V: TRBV5-5; D: -; size: -; J: TRBJ2-1; CDR3: CASSLLGPFGFF; DNA: TGTGCCAGCAGCCTACTAGGACCTTTTGGGTTCTTC
V: TRBV5-1; D: TRBD2; size: -; J: TRBJ2-3; CDR3: CASSAGTSGPTDTQYF; DNA: TGCGCCAGCAGCGCGGGGACTAGCGGCCCCACAGATACGCAGTATTTT